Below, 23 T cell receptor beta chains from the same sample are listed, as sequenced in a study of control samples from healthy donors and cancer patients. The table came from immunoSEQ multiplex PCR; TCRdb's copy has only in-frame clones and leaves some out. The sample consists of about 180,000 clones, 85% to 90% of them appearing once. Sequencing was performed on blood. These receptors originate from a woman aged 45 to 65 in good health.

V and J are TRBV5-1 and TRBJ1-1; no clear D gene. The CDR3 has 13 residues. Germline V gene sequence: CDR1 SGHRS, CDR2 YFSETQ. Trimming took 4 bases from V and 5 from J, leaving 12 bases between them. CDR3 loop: CASSLGVGTEAFF. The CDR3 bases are TGCGCCAGCAGCCTCGGGGTTGGAACTGAAGCTTTCTTT. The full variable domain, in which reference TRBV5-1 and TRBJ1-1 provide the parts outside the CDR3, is KAGVTQTPRYLIKTRGQQVTLSCSPISGHRSVSWYQQTPGQGLQFLFEYFSETQRNKGNFPGRFSGRQFSNSRSEMNVSTLELGDSALYLCASSLGVGTEAFFGQGTRLTVV.

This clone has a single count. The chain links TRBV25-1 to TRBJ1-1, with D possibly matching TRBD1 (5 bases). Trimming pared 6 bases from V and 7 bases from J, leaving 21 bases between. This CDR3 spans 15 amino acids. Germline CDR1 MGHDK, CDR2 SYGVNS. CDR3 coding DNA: TGTGCCAGCAGCCTTGGGAGGGGCCTTTTCGGTGAAGCTTTCTTT. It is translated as CASSLGRGLFGEAFF.

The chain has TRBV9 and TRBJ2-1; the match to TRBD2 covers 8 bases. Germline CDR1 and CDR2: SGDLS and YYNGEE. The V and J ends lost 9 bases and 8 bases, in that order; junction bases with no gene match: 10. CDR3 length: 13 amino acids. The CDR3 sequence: CATCSGTCDEQFF. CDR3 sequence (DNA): TGTGCCACATGTAGCGGGACGTGCGATGAGCAGTTCTTC.

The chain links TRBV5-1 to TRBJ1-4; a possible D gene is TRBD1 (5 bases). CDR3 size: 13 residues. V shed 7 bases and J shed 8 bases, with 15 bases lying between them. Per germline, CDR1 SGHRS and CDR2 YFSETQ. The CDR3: CASRYRGGEKLFF. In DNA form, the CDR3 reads TGCGCCAGCCGGTACCGGGGCGGCGAAAAACTGTTTTTT.

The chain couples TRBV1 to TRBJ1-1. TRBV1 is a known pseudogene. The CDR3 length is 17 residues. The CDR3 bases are TGCACCAGCAGCCAAGATCCTCGGGGGGCCGGGGTCACTGAAGCTTTCTTT. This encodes CTSSQDPRGAGVTEAFF.

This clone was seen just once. CDR3 loop: CASSIRTGDGYTF. In DNA form, the CDR3 reads TGTGCCAGTAGTATTCGGACAGGGGATGGCTACACCTTC. The chain combines TRBV19 with TRBJ1-2, with 9 bases that match TRBD1. V dropped 3 bases and J dropped 6; count of bases not matched to a gene: 2. The CDR3 extends over 13 amino acids. The V gene's germline CDR1 is LNHDA and CDR2 SQIVND (reference sequence).

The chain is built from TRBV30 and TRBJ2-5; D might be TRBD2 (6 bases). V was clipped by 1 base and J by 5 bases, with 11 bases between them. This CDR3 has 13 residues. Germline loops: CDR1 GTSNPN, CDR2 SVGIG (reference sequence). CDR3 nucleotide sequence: TGTGCCTGGAGTGCGGGAGCTCGGGAGACCCAGTACTTC. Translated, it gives CAWSAGARETQYF.

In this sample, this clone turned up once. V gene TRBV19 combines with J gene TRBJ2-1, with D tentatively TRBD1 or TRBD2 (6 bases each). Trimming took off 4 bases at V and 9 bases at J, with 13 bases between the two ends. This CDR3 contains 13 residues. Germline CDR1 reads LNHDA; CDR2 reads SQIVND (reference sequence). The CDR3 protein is CASSRFWGAEQFF. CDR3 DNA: TGTGCCAGTAGTAGATTTTGGGGGGCTGAGCAGTTCTTC.

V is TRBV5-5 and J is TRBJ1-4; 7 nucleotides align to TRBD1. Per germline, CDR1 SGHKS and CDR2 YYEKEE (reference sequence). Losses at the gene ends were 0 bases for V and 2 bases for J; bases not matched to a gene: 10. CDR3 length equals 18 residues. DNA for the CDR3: TGTGCCAGCAGCTTGGCGGGGGGTCGGACAGGTACTAATGAAAAACTGTTTTTT. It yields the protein CASSLAGGRTGTNEKLFF.

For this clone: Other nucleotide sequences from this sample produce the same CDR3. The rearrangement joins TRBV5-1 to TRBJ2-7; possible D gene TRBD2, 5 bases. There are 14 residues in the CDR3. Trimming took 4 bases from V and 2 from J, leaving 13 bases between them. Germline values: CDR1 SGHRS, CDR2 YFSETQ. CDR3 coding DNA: TGCGCCAGCAGCGGGAGCGGACCCCCCTACGAGCAGTACTTC. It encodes CASSGSGPPYEQYF.

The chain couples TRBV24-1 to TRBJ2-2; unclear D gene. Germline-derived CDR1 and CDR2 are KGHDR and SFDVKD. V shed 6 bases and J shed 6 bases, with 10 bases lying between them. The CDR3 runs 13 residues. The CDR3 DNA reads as TGTGCCACCAGTCACCCTCCCGCCGGGGAGCTGTTTTTT. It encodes CATSHPPAGELFF.

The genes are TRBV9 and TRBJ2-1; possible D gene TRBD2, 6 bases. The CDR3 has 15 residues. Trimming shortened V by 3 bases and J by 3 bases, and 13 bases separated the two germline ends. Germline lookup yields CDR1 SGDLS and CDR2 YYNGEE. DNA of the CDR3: TGTGCCAGCAGCGCAGAAGCGGGCAACTACAATGAGCAGTTCTTC. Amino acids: CASSAEAGNYNEQFF.

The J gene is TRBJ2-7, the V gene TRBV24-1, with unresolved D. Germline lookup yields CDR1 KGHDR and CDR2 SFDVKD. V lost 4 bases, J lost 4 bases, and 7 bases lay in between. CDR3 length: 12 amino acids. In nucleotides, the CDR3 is TGTGCCACCAGTGAAGGCTATTACGAGCAGTACTTC. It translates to CATSEGYYEQYF.

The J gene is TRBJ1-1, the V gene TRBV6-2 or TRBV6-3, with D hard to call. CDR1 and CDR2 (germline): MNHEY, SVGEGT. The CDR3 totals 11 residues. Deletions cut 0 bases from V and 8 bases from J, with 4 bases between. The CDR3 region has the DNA TGTGCCAGCAGTTACTCGAGAGAAGCTTTCTTT. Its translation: CASSYSREAFF.

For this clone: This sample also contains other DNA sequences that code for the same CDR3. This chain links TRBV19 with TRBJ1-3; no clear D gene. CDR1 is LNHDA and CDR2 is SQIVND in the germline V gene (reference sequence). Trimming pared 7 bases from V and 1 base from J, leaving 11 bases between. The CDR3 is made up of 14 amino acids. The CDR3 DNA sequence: TGTGCCAGTACCCGGGGAGGGTCTGGAAACACCATATATTTT. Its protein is CASTRGGSGNTIYF.

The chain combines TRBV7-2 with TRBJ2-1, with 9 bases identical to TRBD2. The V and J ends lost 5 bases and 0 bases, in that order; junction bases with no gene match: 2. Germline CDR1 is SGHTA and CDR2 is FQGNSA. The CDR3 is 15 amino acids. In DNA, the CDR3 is TGTGCCAGCAGCGTTAGCGGGAGCTCCTACAATGAGCAGTTCTTC. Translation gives CASSVSGSSYNEQFF.

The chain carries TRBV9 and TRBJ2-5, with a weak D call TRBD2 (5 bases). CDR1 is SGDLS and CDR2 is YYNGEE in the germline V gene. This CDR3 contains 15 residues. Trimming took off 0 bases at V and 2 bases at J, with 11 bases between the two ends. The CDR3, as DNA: TGTGCCAGCAGCGTAGCTCCGGACTGGCAAGAGACCCAGTACTTC. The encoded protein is CASSVAPDWQETQYF.

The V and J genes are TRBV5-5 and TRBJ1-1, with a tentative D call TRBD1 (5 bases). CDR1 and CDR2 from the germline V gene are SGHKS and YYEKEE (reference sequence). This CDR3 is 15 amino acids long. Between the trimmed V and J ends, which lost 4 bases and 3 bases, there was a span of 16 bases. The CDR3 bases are TGTGCCAGCAGCCCGCTAATGCAGGGCTACACTGAAGCTTTCTTT. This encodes CASSPLMQGYTEAFF. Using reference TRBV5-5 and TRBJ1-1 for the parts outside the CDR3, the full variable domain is DAGVTQSPTHLIKTRGQQVTLRCSPISGHKSVSWYQQVLGQGPQFIFQYYEKEERGRGNFPDRFSARQFPNYSSELNVNALLLGDSALYLCASSPLMQGYTEAFFGQGTRLTVV.

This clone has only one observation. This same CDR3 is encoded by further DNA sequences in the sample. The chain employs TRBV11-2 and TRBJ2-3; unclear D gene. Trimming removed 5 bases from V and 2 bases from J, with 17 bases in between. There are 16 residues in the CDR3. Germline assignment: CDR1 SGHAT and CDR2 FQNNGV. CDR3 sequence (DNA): TGTGCCAGCAGCCCCGGACGGGCCTGGGACACAGATACGCAGTATTTT. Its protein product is CASSPGRAWDTDTQYF.

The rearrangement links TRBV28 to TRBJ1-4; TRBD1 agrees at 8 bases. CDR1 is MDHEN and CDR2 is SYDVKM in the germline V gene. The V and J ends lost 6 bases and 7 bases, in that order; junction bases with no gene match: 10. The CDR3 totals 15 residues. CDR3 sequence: CASSKMDREGEKLFF. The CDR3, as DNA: TGTGCCAGCAGCAAGATGGACAGGGAAGGTGAAAAACTGTTTTTT.

The CDR3 DNA reads TGTGCCAGCAGCTTAGAGGTTAAAAACACCATATATTTT. It translates to CASSLEVKNTIYF. This sequence joins TRBV7-2 and TRBJ1-3; no firm D call. V lost 1 base and J 6 bases, leaving 7 bases between the germline ends. CDR1 is SGHTA, CDR2 FQGNSA, per germline. CDR3 length: 13 residues.

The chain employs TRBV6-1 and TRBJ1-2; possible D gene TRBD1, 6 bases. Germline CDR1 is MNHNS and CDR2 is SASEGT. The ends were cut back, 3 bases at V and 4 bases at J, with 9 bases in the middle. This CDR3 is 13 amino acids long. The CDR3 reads CASSEQGSYGYTF. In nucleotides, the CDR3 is TGTGCCAGCAGTGAGCAGGGGAGCTATGGCTACACCTTC.

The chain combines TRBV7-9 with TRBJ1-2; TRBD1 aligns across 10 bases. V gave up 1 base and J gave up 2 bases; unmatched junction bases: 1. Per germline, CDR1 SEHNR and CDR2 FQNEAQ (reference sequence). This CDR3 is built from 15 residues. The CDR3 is CASSLETGGNYGYTF. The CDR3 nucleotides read TGTGCCAGCAGCTTAGAGACAGGGGGCAACTATGGCTACACCTTC.